A selection of T cell receptor beta chains follows, all from one sample in a study of CD8 T cells in Susac syndrome. TCRdb redid the calling of the immunoSEQ multiplex PCR reads with MiXCR, one entry per CDR3 protein. The sample gives roughly 200,000 distinct CDR3 sequences, roughly 95% of which show up once; 0.15% to 0.2% is in the top ten. Sequenced sample: CD8+ T cells from PBMCs. The receptors originated from a human donor with multiple sclerosis. Each CDR3 is given with its conserved first and last residue. Fields, in order: J gene, D gene, V gene, clone size, CDR3 DNA, CDR3 protein. A D gene is named only where the DNA matches it firmly. The size entry is marked missing in some rows and otherwise reads once, few, many or a size class.

>TRBJ1-3|-|TRBV7-9|-
TGTGCCAGCAGCTTGCCCAGTGAGGGAAACACCATATATTTT
CASSLPSEGNTIYF
>TRBJ1-2|-|TRBV6-5|once
TGTGCCAGCAGTTACTCATCTCAGGACTATGGCTACACCTTC
CASSYSSQDYGYTF
>TRBJ2-3|TRBD2|TRBV20-1|-
TGCAGTGCCGAGACTAGCGAGAGCACAGATACGCAGTATTTT
CSAETSESTDTQYF
>TRBJ2-1|TRBD2|TRBV5-6|-
TGTGCCAGCAGCTTAATGACTAGCGGGAGTTGGAGTGAGCAGTTCTTC
CASSLMTSGSWSEQFF
>TRBJ2-3|-|TRBV27|-
TGTGCCAGCAGTTTTGGGGGATCAGATACGCAGTATTTT
CASSFGGSDTQYF
>TRBJ2-1|-|TRBV20-1|-
TGCAGTGCTAGAGATCGTCCGGGTAACCACAATGAGCAGTTCTTC
CSARDRPGNHNEQFF
>TRBJ1-2|-|TRBV7-9|-
TGTGCCAGCAGCGGCATCATAAGGGGCTACACCTTC
CASSGIIRGYTF
>TRBJ1-1|TRBD1|TRBV15|-
TGTGCCACCAGCAGGCGGGACAGTGAAGCTTTCTTT
CATSRRDSEAFF
>TRBJ2-7|TRBD1|TRBV11-3|-
TGTGCCAGCAGCTGGACAGGGGGCTCAGGCGAGCAGTACTTC
CASSWTGGSGEQYF
>TRBJ2-3|-|TRBV5-4|-
TGTGCCAGCAAGGAGGCTACGCAGTATTTT
CASKEATQYF
>TRBJ1-1|-|TRBV5-4|-
TGTGCCAGCAGCTGGCGACTGGACACTGAAGCTTTCTTT
CASSWRLDTEAFF
>TRBJ1-4|-|TRBV4-1|-
TGCGCCAGCAGCCAAGTCCCGGGGGTTAACGGAAAACTGTTTTTT
CASSQVPGVNGKLFF
>TRBJ2-7|TRBD2|TRBV28|-
TGTGCCAGCAGGACCGCCACGGGACTAGCGGGAGCCCCCTACGAGCAGTACTTC
CASRTATGLAGAPYEQYF